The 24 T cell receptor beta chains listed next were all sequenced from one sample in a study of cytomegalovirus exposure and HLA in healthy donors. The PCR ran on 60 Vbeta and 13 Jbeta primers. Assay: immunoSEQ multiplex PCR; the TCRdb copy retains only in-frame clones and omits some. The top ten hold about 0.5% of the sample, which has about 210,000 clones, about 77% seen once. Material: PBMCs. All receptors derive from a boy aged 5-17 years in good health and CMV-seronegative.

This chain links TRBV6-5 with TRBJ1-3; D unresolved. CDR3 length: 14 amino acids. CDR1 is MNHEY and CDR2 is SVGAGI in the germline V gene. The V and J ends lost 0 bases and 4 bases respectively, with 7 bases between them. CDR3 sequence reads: CASSYSPGGNTIYF. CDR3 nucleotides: TGTGCCAGCAGTTACTCCCCCGGGGGAAACACCATATATTTT.

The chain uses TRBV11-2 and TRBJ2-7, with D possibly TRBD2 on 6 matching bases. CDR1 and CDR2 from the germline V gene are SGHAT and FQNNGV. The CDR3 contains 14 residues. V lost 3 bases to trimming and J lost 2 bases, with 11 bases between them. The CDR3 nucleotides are TGTGCCAGCAGCTTGGGAGGCTTCACCTACGAGCAGTACTTC. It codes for CASSLGGFTYEQYF.

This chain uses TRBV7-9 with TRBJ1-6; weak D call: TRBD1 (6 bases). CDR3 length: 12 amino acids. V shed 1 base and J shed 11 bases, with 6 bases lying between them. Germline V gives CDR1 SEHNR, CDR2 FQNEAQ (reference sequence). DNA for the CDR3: TGTGCCAGCAGCTTAGACAGGGCACCCCTCCACTTT. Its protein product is CASSLDRAPLHF.

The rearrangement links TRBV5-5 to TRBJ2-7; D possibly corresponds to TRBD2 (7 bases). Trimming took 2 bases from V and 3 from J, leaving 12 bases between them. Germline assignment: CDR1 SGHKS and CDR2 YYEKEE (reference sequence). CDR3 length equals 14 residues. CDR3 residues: CASSFFGGHYEQYF. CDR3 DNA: TGTGCCAGCAGCTTTTTCGGGGGGCACTACGAGCAGTACTTC.

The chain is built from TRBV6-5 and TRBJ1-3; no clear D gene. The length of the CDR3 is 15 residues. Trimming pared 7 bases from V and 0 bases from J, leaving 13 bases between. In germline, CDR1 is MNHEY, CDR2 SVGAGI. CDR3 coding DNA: TGTGCCAGCAAGTTGACACATTTCTCTGGAAACACCATATATTTT. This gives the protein CASKLTHFSGNTIYF.

CDR3 protein: CASTLLAGVGYHSSGELFF. The CDR3 bases are TGTGCCAGTACTCTTCTAGCGGGAGTTGGATACCACTCGTCCGGGGAGCTGTTTTTT. The chain uses TRBV19 and TRBJ2-2; 10 bases are shared with TRBD2. Germline trimming cut 7 bases from V and 6 bases from J; bases unmatched to any gene: 20. The germline gives CDR1 LNHDA, CDR2 SQIVND (reference sequence). The CDR3 loop spans 19 amino acids.

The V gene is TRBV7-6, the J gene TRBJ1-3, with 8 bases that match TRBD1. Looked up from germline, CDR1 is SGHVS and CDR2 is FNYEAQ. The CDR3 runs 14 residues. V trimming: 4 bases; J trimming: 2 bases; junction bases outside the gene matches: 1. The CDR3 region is CASSSRGPGNTIYF. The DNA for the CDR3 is TGTGCCAGCAGCTCCAGGGGGCCTGGAAACACCATATATTTT.

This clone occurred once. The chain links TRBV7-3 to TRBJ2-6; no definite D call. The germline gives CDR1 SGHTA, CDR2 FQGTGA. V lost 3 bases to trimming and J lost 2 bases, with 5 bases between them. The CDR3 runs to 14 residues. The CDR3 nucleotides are TGTGCCAGCAGCTTGAACACTGGGGCCAACGTCCTGACTTTC. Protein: CASSLNTGANVLTF.

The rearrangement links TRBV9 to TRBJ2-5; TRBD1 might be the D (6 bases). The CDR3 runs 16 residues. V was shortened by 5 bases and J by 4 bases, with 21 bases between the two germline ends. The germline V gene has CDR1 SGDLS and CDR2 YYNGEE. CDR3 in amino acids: CASSTTWQGRGETQYF. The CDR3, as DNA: TGTGCCAGCAGTACAACGTGGCAGGGGAGAGGAGAGACCCAGTACTTC.

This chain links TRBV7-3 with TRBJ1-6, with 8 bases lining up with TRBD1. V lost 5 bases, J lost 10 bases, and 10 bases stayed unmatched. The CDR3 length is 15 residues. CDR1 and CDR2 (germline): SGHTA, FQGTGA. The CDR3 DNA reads TGTGCCAGCAGCACGGGGACAGGCCAGGGATCACCCCTCCACTTT. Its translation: CASSTGTGQGSPLHF.

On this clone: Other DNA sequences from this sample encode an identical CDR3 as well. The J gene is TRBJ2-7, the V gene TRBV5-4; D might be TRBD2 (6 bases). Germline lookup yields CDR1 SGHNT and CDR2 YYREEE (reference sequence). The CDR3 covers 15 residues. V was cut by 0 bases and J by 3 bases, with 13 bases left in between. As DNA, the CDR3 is TGTGCCAGCAGCTTGGGTGTCCGCGGGATCTACGAGCAGTACTTC. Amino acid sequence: CASSLGVRGIYEQYF.

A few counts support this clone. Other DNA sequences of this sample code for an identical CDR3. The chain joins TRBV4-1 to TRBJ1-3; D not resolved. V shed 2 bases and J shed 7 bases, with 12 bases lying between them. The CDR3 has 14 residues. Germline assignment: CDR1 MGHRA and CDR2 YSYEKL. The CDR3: CASSQLVRRNTIYF. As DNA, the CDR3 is TGCGCCAGCAGCCAACTAGTCCGGAGGAACACCATATATTTT.

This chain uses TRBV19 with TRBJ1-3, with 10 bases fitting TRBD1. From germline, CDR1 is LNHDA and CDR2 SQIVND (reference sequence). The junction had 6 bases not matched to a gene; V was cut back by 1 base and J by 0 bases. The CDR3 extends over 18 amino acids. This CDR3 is CASSIATGGLSSGNTIYF. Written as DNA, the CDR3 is TGTGCCAGTAGTATAGCGACAGGGGGCCTTTCCTCTGGAAACACCATATATTTT.

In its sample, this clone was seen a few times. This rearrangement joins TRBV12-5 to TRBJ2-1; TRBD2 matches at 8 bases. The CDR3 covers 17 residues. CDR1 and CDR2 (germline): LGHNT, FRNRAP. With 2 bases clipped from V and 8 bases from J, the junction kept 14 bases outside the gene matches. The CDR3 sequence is CASGLSLGSGVGDEQFF. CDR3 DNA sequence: TGTGCTAGTGGTTTGAGCTTGGGTAGCGGGGTAGGGGATGAGCAGTTCTTC.

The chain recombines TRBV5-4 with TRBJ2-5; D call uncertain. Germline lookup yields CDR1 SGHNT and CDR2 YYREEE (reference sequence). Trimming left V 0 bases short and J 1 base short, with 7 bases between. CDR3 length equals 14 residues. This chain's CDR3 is CASSLGQLQETQYF. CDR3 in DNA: TGTGCCAGCAGCTTGGGACAACTCCAAGAGACCCAGTACTTC.

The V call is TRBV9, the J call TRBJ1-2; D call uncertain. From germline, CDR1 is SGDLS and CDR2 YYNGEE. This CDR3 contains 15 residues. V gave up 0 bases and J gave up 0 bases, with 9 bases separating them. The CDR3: CASSVGQTANYGYTF. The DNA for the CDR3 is TGTGCCAGCAGCGTAGGGCAGACTGCTAACTATGGCTACACCTTC. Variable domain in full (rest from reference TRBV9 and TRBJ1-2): DSGVTQTPKHLITATGQRVTLRCSPRSGDLSVYWYQQSLDQGLQFLIQYYNGEERAKGNILERFSAQQFPDLHSELNLSSLELGDSALYFCASSVGQTANYGYTFGSGTRLTVV.

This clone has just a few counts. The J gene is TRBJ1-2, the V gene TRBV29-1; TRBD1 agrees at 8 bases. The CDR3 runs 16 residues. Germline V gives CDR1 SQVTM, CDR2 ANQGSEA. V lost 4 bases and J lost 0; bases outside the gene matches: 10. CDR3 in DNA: TGCAGCGTTGCGTCCCGTAAGACAGGGGCTAACTATGGCTACACCTTC. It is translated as CSVASRKTGANYGYTF.

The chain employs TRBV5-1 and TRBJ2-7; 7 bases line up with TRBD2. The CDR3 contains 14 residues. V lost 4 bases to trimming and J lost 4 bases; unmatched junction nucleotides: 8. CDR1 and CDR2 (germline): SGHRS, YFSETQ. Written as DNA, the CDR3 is TGCGCCAGCAGCGAAGCGGGACTTCTTTACGAGCAGTACTTC. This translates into CASSEAGLLYEQYF.

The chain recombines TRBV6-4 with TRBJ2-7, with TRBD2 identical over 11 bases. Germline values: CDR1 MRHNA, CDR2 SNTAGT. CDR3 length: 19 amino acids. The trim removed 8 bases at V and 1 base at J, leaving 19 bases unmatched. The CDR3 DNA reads TGTGCCAGCCTCAAGGGGGGACTAGCGGCGAACCTGAGGTCCTACGAGCAGTACTTC. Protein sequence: CASLKGGLAANLRSYEQYF.

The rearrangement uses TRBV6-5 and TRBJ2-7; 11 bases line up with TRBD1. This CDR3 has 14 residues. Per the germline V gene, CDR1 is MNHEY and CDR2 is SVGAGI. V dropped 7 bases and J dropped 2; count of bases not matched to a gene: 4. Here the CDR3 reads CASTPGQGAYEQYF. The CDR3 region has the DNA TGTGCCAGCACCCCGGGACAGGGGGCCTACGAGCAGTACTTC.

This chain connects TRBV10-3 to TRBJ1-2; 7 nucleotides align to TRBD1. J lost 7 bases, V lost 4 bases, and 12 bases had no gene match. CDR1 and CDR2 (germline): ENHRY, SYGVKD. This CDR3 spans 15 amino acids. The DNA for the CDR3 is TGTGCCATCAGTGGGGGGACAGAGGGACGGAGTGGCTACACCTTC. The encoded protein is CAISGGTEGRSGYTF.

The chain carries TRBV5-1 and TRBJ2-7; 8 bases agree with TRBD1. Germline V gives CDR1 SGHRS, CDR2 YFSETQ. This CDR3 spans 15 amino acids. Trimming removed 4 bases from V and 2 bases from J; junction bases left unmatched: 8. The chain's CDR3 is CASSEDRGTPYEQYF. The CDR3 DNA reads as TGCGCCAGCAGCGAAGACAGGGGTACCCCCTACGAGCAGTACTTC.

The CDR3 DNA is TGCGCCAGCAGCTCAGGGTCTGGAAACACCATATATTTT. This translates into CASSSGSGNTIYF. The chain carries TRBV5-1 and TRBJ1-3; the D gene is possibly TRBD1 (5 bases). V dropped 3 bases and J dropped 1 base, with 5 bases sitting between them. From germline, CDR1 is SGHRS and CDR2 YFSETQ. There are 13 residues in the CDR3.

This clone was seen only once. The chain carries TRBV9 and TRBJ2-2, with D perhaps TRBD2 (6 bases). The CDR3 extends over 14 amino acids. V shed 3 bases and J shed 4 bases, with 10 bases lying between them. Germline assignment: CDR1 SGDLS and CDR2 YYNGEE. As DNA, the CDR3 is TGTGCCAGCAGCGACCGGGAGTCCACCGGGGAGCTGTTTTTT. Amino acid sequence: CASSDRESTGELFF.